This TCR beta chain was documented in a study of T cells after yellow fever vaccination. MiXCR, applied by TCRdb to the 5' RACE reads, yields one record per CDR3 protein. Of about 580,000 distinct CDR3 sequences listed, about 17% are singletons. CDR1 and CDR2 from the germline V gene are SEHNR and FQNEAQ (reference sequence). The CDR3 sequence is 13 residues long. The germline V and J ends were trimmed by 6 bases and 5 bases, with 10 bases remaining between them. This clonotype turned up a few times. The sample here was PBMCs, taken around 5 days after the first yellow fever vaccination. The source is a man aged 18 to 30 who received the YFV17D yellow fever vaccine. This chain joins TRBV7-9 and TRBJ2-2, with a weak D call TRBD2 (6 bases). CDR3 sequence (DNA): TGTGCCAGCAGTCGGGAGAGAACCGGGGAGCTGTTTTTT. Encoded protein: CASSRERTGELFF.